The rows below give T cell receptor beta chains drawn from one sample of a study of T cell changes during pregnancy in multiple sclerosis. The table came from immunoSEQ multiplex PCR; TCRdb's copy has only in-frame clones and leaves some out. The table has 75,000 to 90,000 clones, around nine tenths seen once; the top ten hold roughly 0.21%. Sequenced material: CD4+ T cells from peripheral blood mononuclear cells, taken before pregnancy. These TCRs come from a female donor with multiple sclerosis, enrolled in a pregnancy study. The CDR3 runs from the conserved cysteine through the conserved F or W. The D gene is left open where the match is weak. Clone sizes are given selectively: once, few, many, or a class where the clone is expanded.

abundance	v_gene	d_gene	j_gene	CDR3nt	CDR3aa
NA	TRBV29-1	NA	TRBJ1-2	TGCAGCGTTCCAACAGGGTCGATTGGCTACACCTTC	CSVPTGSIGYTF
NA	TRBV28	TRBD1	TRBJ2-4	TGTGCCAGCACCTTTAGCCCAGGGGGAAACATTCAGTACTTC	CASTFSPGGNIQYF
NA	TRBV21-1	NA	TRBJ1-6	TGTGCCAGCAGCAAAGGGCGGGGGTTCGATAATTCACCCCTCCACTTT	CASSKGRGFDNSPLHF
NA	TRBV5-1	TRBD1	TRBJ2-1	TGCGCCAGCAGTTTAGACAGGGGGCGCAGTGATGAGCAGTTCTTC	CASSLDRGRSDEQFF
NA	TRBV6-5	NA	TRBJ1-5	TGTGCCAGCAGCCTGGACAGAAGCAATCAGCCCCAGCATTTT	CASSLDRSNQPQHF
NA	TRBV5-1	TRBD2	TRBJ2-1	TGCGCCAGCAGCTTGTTACTAGCGGGAGAGGGTGACAATGAGCAGTTCTTC	CASSLLLAGEGDNEQFF
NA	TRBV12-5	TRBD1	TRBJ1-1	TGTGCTAGTGGTTCTAGGACAGGGGGGGACACTGAAGCTTTCTTT	CASGSRTGGDTEAFF
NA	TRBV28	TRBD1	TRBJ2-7	TGTGCCAGCACTCTTAGGGGACAGGGGATCGAGCAGTACTTC	CASTLRGQGIEQYF
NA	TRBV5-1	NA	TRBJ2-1	TGCGCCAGCAGCTTCGATATACAGGGAAACGAGCAGTTCTTC	CASSFDIQGNEQFF
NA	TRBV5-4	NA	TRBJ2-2	TGTGCCAGCAGCGGTACAGCTGACGGGGAGCTGTTTTTT	CASSGTADGELFF
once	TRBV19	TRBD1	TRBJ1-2	TGTGCCAGTAGTATATACTCAGGGGGCGTCGATGGCTACACCTTC	CASSIYSGGVDGYTF
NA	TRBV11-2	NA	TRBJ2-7	TGTGCCAGCAGCTTCCGGGGTCCCGGCTCCTACGAGCAGTACTTC	CASSFRGPGSYEQYF
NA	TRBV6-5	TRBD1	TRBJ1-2	TGTGCCAGCAGGGCCGGACAGGGGGTTCCTTATGGCTACACCTTC	CASRAGQGVPYGYTF
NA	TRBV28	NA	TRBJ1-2	TGTGCCAGCAGAGGGGGTTATGGCTACACCTTC	CASRGGYGYTF
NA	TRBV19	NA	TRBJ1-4	TGTGCCAGTAGTATCCCCCAGCCGACTCGCAAACTGTTTTTT	CASSIPQPTRKLFF
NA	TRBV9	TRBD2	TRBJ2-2	TGTGCCAGCAGCAAAAGCGGGAGGTTAGGCACCGGGGAGCTGTTTTTT	CASSKSGRLGTGELFF
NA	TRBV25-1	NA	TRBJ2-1	TGTGCCAGCAGTGAATTGAGGGCCTACAATGAGCAGTTCTTC	CASSELRAYNEQFF
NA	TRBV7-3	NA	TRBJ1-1	TGTGCCAGCAGCCTCAAACCTATTACAGGGTCGGGCACTGAAGCTTTCTTT	CASSLKPITGSGTEAFF
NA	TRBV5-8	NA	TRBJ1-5	TGTGCCAGCAGCTTTGGGCAGAGCAATCAGCCCCAGCATTTT	CASSFGQSNQPQHF
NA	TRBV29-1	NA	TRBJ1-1	TGCAGCGTTGCCCCAGGATTGAACACTGAAGCTTTCTTT	CSVAPGLNTEAFF
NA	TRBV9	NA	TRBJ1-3	TGTGCCAGCAGCGTCGGAGCGACTAGGGTCTCTGGAAACACCATATATTTT	CASSVGATRVSGNTIYF
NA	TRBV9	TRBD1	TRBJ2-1	TGTGCCAGCAGCTTTCGGGGACAGGGGAACAATGAGCAGTTCTTC	CASSFRGQGNNEQFF
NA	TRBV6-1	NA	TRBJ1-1	TGTGCCAGCAGTTCCAGGGTCATAACTGAAGCTTTCTTT	CASSSRVITEAFF
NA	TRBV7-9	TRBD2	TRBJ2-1	TGTGCCAGCAGCTTAGTCGGGACTAGCGGTTTCTACAATGAGCAGTTCTTC	CASSLVGTSGFYNEQFF
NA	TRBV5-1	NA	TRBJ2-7	TGCGCCAGCAGCTTGGAGGGGGAAAGCTCCTACGAGCAGTACTTC	CASSLEGESSYEQYF
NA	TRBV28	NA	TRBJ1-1	TGTGCCAGCAGTTCTGGACTCTCTGAAGCTTTCTTT	CASSSGLSEAFF
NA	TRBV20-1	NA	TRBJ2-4	TGCAGTGCTAGCCGGGGGAACATTCAGTACTTC	CSASRGNIQYF
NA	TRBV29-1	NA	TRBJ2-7	TGCGGGGCCGAAGAGAGCTCCTACGAGCAGTACTTC	CGAEESSYEQYF
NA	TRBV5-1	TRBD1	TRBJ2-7	TGCGCCAGTCAATTGGGACAGGGGAACCACGAGCAGTACTTC	CASQLGQGNHEQYF
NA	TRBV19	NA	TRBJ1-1	TGTGCCAGTAGCTTTGACAGATTGAACACTGAAGCTTTCTTT	CASSFDRLNTEAFF
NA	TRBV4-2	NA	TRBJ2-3	TGTGCCAGCAGCCAAGAAGGTGACTCTCCCCGGCGGGATACGCAGTATTTT	CASSQEGDSPRRDTQYF
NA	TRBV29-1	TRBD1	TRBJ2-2	TGCAGCGGACAGGGGTCGAACACCGGGGAGCTGTTTTTT	CSGQGSNTGELFF
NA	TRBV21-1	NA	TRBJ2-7	TGTGCCAGCAGCGCCGGGACTAGCAGGGAGGATTGCTACGAGCAGTACTTC	CASSAGTSREDCYEQYF
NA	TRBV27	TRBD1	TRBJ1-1	TGTGCCAGCTATGGACAGGTGAACACTGAAGCTTTCTTT	CASYGQVNTEAFF
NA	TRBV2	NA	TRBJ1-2	TGTGCCAGCAGTGAACTGGGGGCGAACTATGGCTACACCTTC	CASSELGANYGYTF
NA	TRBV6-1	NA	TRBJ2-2	TGTGCCAGCAGTGAAGCCCTTAATCCGACCGGGGAGCTGTTTTTT	CASSEALNPTGELFF
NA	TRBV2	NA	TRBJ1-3	TGTGCCAGCAGTACAGGGTTTGGTAGAAACACCATATATTTT	CASSTGFGRNTIYF
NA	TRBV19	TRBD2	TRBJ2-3	TGTGCCAGTAGTATAGGACTAGCGGGGACCTCTAGCACAGATACGCAGTATTTT	CASSIGLAGTSSTDTQYF
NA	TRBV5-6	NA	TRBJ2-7	TGTGCCAGCAGCTTCCTCAGGGGCTACGAGCAGTACTTC	CASSFLRGYEQYF
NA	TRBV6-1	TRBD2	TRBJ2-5	TGTGCCAGCAGTTTCGCGACTAGCTATGAGACCCAGTACTTC	CASSFATSYETQYF
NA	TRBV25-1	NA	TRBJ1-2	TGTGCCAGCACCTATAACCCACCAGGGGAAGGCTACACCTTC	CASTYNPPGEGYTF
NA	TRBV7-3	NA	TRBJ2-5	TGTGCCAGCAGCTTCGGAGAGGGTTGGGGGACCCAGTACTTC	CASSFGEGWGTQYF
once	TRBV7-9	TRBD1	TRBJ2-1	TGTGCCAGCAGCTTACGAGGGGGCGGTGAGCAGTTCTTC	CASSLRGGGEQFF
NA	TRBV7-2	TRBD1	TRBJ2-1	TGTGCCAGCAGCTTGCGGGACAGGGGGAGTGAGCAGTTCTTC	CASSLRDRGSEQFF
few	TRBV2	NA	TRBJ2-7	TGTGCCAGCAGTGAGATGGAGGAGTACGACGAGCAGTACTTC	CASSEMEEYDEQYF
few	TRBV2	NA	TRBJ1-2	TGTGCCAGCACCGCAGAGGTTGGAGGGTATGGCTACACCTTC	CASTAEVGGYGYTF
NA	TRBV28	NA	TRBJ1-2	TGTGCCAGCAGCCCAGACTATGGCTACACCTTC	CASSPDYGYTF
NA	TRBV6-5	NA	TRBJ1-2	TGTGCCAGCGCCCAGGGAGTAGGGGGTGGCTACACCTTC	CASAQGVGGGYTF
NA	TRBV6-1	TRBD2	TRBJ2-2	TGTGCCAGCAGTGCTAGCGGGAGAAGGAACACCGGGGAGCTGTTTTTT	CASSASGRRNTGELFF
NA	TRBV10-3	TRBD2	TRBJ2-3	TGTGCCATCAAGGAAATAGCGGGGGGGCCAGATACGCAGTATTTT	CAIKEIAGGPDTQYF
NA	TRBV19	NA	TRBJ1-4	TGTGCCAGTAGTATCCGCCTGATCCCCGGGATCGGTGAAAAACTGTTTTTT	CASSIRLIPGIGEKLFF